The clone carrying this T cell receptor beta chain was detected many times. Its specificity is not known. Axillary draining lymph nodes of breast cancer patients supplied the node samples. TCRdb used MiXCR to reprocess the multiplex PCR reads, holding one entry per CDR3 protein. The sample records approximately 280,000 distinct CDR3 sequences, roughly 30% being singletons. This sample was taken from a study of breast tumors, draining lymph nodes, adjacent tissues. Study-wide points: Tumor repertoires ranked between lymph nodes and nontumor tissue in diversity, with V and J gene preferences. The lymph node origin of tumor T cells was framed as consistent with a hypothesis, not demonstrated. Data fit most tumor T cells coming from lymph node, expanding in tumor. Luminal-like breast cancer showed significantly greater tumor-nontumor repertoire similarity than basal-like breast cancer did.

The sample was axillary lymph node tissue. The source of this sequence is a female donor with breast cancer. Some clones in this sample may be carry-over from other donors' samples.

CDR3 in DNA: TGTGCCTGGAGTGCCGCGGGCTTCTACGAGCAGTACTTC. It codes for CAWSAAGFYEQYF. V is TRBV30 and J is TRBJ2-7; a possible D gene is TRBD2 (5 bases). The CDR3 has 13 residues. Germline CDR1 and CDR2: GTSNPN and SVGIG (reference sequence). The V gene lost 1 base and the J gene lost 3 bases, with 10 bases spanning the gap.